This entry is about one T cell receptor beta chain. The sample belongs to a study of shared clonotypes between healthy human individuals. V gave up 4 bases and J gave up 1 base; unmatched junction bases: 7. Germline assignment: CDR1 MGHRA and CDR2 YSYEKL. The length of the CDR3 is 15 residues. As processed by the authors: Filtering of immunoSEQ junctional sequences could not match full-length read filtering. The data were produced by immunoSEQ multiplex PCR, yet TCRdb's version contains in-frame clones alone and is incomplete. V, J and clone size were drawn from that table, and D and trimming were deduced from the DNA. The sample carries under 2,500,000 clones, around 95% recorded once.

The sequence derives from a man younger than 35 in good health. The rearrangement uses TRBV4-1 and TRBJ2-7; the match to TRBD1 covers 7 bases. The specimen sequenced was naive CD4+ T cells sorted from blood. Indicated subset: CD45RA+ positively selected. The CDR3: CASSLPGTASYEQYF. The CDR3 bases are TGCGCCAGCAGCCTCCCCGGGACAGCTTCCTACGAGCAGTACTTC.